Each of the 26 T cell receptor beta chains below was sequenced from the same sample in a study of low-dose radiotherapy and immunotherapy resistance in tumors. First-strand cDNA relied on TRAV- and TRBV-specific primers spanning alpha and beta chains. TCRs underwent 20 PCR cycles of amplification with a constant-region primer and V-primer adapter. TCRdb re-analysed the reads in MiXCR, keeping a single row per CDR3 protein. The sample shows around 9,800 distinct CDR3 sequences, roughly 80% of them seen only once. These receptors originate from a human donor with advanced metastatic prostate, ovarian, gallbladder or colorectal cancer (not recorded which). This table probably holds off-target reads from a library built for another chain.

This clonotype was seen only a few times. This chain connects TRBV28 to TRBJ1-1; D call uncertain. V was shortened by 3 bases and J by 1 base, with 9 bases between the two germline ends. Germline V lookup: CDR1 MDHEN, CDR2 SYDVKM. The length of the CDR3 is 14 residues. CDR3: CASSLIHRNTEAFF. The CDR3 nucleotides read TGTGCCAGCAGTTTGATACACAGGAACACTGAAGCTTTCTTT.

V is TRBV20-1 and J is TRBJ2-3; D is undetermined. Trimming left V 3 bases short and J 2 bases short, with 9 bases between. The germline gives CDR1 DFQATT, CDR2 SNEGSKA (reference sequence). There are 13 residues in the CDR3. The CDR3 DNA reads TGCAGTGCTAGGTGGCCAAACACAGATACGCAGTATTTT. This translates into CSARWPNTDTQYF.

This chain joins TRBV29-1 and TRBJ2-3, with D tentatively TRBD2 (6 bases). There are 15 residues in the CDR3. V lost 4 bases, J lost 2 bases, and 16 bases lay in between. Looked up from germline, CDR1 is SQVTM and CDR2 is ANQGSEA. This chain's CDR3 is CSVVLEAGSTDTQYF. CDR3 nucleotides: TGCAGCGTTGTATTGGAGGCGGGGTCCACAGATACGCAGTATTTT.

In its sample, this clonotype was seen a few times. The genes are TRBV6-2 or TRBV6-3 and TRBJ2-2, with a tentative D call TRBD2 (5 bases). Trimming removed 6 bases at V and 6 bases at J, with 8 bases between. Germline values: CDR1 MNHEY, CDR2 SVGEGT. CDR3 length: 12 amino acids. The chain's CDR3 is CASREGAGELFF. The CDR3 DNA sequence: TGTGCCAGCAGAGAGGGCGCCGGGGAGCTGTTTTTT.

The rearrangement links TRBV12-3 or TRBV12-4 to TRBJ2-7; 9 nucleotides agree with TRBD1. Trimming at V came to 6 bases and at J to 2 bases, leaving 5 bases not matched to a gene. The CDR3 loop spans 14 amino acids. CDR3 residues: CASRPGTGPYEQYF. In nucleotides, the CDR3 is TGTGCCAGCAGACCCGGGACAGGGCCCTACGAGCAGTACTTC.

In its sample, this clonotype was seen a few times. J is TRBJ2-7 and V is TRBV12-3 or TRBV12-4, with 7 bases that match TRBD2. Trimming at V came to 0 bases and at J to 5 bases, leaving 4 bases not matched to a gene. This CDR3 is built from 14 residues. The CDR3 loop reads CASSLAGGLNEQYF. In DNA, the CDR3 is TGTGCCAGCAGTTTAGCGGGAGGGCTCAACGAGCAGTACTTC.

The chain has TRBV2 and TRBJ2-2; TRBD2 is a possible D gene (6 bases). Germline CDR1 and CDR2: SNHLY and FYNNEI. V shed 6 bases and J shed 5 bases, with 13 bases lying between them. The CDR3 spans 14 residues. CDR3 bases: TGTGCCAGCAGGGACGGACTATCGACCGGGGAGCTGTTTTTT. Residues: CASRDGLSTGELFF.

CDR3 sequence reads: CASSDYSGANVLTF. In DNA form, the CDR3 reads TGTGCCAGCAGCGACTACTCTGGGGCCAACGTCCTGACTTTC. This chain joins TRBV12-3 or TRBV12-4 and TRBJ2-6, with D maybe TRBD2 (5 bases). Trimming stripped 6 bases from V and 0 bases from J, with 6 bases between. This CDR3 region has 14 residues.

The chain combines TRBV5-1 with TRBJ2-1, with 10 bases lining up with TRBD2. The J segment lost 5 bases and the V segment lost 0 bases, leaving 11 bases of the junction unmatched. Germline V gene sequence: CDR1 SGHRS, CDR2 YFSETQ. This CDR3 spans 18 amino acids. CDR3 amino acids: CASSLDPLLAGGDNEQFF. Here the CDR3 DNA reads TGCGCCAGCAGCTTGGATCCCCTCTTAGCGGGGGGAGACAATGAGCAGTTCTTC.

The CDR3 nucleotides are TGTGCCAGCAGTTGGGGGGTCCCGAACACTGAAGCTTTCTTT. Its translation is CASSWGVPNTEAFF. The chain joins TRBV28 to TRBJ1-1; tentatively, D is TRBD1 (5 bases). This CDR3 is 14 amino acids long. Germline values: CDR1 MDHEN, CDR2 SYDVKM. Deletions cut 4 bases from V and 1 base from J, with 10 bases between. Full variable domain (outside the CDR3, taken from reference TRBV28 and TRBJ1-1): DVKVTQSSRYLVKRTGEKVFLECVQDMDHENMFWYRQDPGLGLRLIYFSYDVKMKEKGDIPEGYSVSREKKERFSLILESASTNQTSMYLCASSWGVPNTEAFFGQGTRLTVV.

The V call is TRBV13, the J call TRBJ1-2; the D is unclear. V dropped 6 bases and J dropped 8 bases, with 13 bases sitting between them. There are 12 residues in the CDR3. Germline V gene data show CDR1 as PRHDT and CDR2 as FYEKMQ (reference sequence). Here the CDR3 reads CASSEGRYGYTF. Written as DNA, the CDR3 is TGTGCCAGCAGTGAAGGGCGGTACGGCTACACCTTC.

The CDR3, as DNA: TGCAGCGTTCCCGCCTTACAGGGGATGGATGGCTACACCTTC. Residues: CSVPALQGMDGYTF. The V call is TRBV29-1, the J call TRBJ1-2; 7 bases are shared with TRBD1. Trimming removed 5 bases from V and 6 bases from J; junction bases left unmatched: 12. Germline V CDR1 and CDR2: SQVTM, ANQGSEA. The CDR3 runs to 14 residues.

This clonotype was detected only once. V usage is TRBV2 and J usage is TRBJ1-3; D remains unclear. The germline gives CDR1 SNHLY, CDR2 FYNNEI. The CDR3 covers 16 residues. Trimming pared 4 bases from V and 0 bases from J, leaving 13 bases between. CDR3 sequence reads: CASSANPWNSGNTIYF. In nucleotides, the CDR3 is TGTGCCAGCAGTGCAAACCCATGGAACTCTGGAAACACCATATATTTT.

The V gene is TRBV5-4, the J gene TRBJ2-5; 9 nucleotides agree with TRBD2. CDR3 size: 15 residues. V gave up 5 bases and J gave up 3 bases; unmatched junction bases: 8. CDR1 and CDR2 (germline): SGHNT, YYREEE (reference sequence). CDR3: CASSQPAGGKETQYF. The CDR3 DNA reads TGTGCCAGCAGTCAACCAGCGGGAGGAAAAGAGACCCAGTACTTC.

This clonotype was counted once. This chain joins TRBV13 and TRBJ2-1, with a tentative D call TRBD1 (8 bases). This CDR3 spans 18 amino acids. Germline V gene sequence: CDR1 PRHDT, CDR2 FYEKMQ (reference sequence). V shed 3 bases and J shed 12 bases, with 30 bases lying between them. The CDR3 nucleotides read TGTGCCAGCAGCTTTGGGACAGGAGCGGGACTACCGGAGGTAACGCAGTTCTTC. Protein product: CASSFGTGAGLPEVTQFF.

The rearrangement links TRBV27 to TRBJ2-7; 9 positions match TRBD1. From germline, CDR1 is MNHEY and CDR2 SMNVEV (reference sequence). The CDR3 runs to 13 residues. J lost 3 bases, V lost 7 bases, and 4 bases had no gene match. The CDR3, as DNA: TGTGCCAGCAACCCGGGACAGGGCTACGAGCAGTACTTC. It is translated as CASNPGQGYEQYF.

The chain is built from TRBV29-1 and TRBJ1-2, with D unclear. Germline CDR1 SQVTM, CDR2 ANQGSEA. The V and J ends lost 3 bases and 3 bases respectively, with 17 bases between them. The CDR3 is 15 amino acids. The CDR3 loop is CSVDVFGDLDYGYTF. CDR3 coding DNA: TGCAGCGTTGATGTCTTCGGGGATCTAGACTATGGCTACACCTTC.

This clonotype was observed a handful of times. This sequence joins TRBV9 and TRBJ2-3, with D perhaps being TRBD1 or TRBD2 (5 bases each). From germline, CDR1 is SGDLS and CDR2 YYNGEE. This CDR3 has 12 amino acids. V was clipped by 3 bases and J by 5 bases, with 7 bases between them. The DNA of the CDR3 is TGTGCCAGCAGCGCTGGGGGAGATACGCAGTATTTT. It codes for CASSAGGDTQYF.

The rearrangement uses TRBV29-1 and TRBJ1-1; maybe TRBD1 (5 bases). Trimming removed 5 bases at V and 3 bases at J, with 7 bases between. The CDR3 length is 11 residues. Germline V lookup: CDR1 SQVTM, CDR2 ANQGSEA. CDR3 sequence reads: CSVRGDTEAFF. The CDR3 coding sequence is TGCAGCGTTAGGGGAGACACTGAAGCTTTCTTT.

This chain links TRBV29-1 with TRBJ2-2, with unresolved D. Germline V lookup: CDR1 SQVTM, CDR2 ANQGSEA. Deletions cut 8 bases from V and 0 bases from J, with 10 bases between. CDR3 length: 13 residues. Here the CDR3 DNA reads TGCAGCATCGGGCGTTCGAACACCGGGGAGCTGTTTTTT. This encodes CSIGRSNTGELFF.

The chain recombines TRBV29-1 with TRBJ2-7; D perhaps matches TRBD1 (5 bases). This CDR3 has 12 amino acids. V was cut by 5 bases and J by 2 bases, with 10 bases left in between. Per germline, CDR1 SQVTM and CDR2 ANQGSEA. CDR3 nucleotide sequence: TGCAGCGTTCAGGCAGGGCCCTACGAGCAGTACTTC. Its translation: CSVQAGPYEQYF.

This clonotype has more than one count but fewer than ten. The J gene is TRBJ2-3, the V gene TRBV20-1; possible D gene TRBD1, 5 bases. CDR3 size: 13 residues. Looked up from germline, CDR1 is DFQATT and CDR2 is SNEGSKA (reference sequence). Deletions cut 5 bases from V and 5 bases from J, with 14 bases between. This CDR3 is CSAPKMQGDTQYF. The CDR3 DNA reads TGCAGTGCTCCTAAAATGCAGGGAGATACGCAGTATTTT.

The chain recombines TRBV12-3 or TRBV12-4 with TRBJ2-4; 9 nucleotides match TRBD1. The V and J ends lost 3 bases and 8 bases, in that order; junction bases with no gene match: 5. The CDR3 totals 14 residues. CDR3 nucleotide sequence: TGTGCCAGCAGTTTTACAGGGGGCGCGGACATTCAGTACTTC. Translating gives CASSFTGGADIQYF.

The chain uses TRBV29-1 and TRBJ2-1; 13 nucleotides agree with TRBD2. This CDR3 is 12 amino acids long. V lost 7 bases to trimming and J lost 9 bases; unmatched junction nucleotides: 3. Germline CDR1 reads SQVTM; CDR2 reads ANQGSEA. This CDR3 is CSGTSGSSEQFF. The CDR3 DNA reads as TGCAGCGGGACTAGCGGGAGTTCTGAGCAGTTCTTC.

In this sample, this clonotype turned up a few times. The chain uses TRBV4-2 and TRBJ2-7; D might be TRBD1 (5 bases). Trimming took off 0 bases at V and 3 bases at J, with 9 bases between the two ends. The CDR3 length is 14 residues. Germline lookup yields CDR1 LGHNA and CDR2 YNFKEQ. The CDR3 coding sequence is TGTGCCAGCAGCCAAGATCGACAGTACTACGAGCAGTACTTC. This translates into CASSQDRQYYEQYF.

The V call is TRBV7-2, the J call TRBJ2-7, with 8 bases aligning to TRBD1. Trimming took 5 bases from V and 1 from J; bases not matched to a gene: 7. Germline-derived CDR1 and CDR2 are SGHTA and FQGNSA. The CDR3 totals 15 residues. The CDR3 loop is CASSLQGALSYEQYF. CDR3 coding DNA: TGTGCCAGCAGCCTGCAGGGGGCCTTGTCCTACGAGCAGTACTTC.